Listed below are T cell receptor beta chains from one sample, sequenced in a study of CD8+ T cells in alopecia areata. The table came from immunoSEQ multiplex PCR; TCRdb's copy has only in-frame clones and leaves some out. The sample lists around 190,000 clones, about three fifths seen once, with around 0.69% in the top ten. Source: CD4+ T cells sorted from blood, taken at week 4, from a patient treated with tofacitinib. Every receptor here comes from a human donor with alopecia areata. CDR3s include the opening cysteine and the closing phenylalanine or tryptophan. A D gene is named only where the DNA matches it firmly. The size field is filled for only some rows; it gives once, few, many or a size class.

abundance	len	v_gene	j_gene	d_gene	CDR3aa	CDR3nt
once	15	TRBV9	TRBJ2-5	NA	CASSVAGAGRETQYF	TGTGCCAGCAGCGTAGCCGGGGCGGGAAGAGAGACCCAGTACTTC
NA	16	TRBV5-6	TRBJ1-1	TRBD1	CASSTGTGVGNTEAFF	TGTGCCAGCAGCACGGGGACAGGGGTGGGAAACACTGAAGCTTTCTTT
NA	19	TRBV19	TRBJ2-3	NA	CASSISRATGTSRTDTQYF	TGTGCCAGTAGTATATCCAGGGCCACCGGAACTAGCCGGACAGATACGCAGTATTTT
NA	11	TRBV30	TRBJ2-7	TRBD1	CAGQDSYEQYF	TGTGCCGGACAGGACTCCTACGAGCAGTACTTC
NA	17	TRBV27	TRBJ1-4	NA	CASSFYPGVATNEKLFF	TGTGCCAGCAGTTTTTATCCAGGGGTCGCAACTAATGAAAAACTGTTTTTT
NA	13	TRBV29-1	TRBJ1-2	TRBD1	CSVTGQGLYGYTF	TGCAGCGTTACGGGACAGGGGCTTTATGGCTACACCTTC
NA	13	TRBV29-1	TRBJ1-3	NA	CSGQSSSGNTIYF	TGCAGCGGTCAGTCGAGCTCTGGAAACACCATATATTTT
NA	15	TRBV11-2	TRBJ2-7	TRBD2	CASSILAVAAYEQYF	TGTGCCAGCAGTATACTAGCGGTTGCCGCCTACGAGCAGTACTTC
few	14	TRBV4-3	TRBJ1-2	NA	CASSQGTRPYGYTF	TGCGCCAGCAGCCAAGGAACCAGGCCCTATGGCTACACCTTC
few	13	TRBV7-3	TRBJ2-3	NA	CASSPPGPDTQYF	TGTGCCAGCAGCCCCCCCGGCCCAGATACGCAGTATTTT
few	16	TRBV4-1	TRBJ1-4	NA	CASSRQGSAVNEKLFF	TGCGCCAGCAGCCGACAAGGATCAGCCGTTAATGAAAAACTGTTTTTT
few	13	TRBV7-9	TRBJ2-7	NA	CASSLLFPGEQYF	TGTGCCAGCAGCTTACTGTTTCCAGGAGAGCAGTACTTC
few	12	TRBV9	TRBJ1-2	NA	CASRGQGGGYTF	TGTGCCAGCAGAGGGCAGGGAGGCGGCTACACCTTC
NA	15	TRBV6-1	TRBJ2-6	NA	CASTLRGSGANVLTF	TGTGCCAGCACCCTCAGGGGCTCTGGGGCCAACGTCCTGACTTTC
NA	14	TRBV29-1	TRBJ2-3	NA	CSVNGWYSTDTQYF	TGCAGCGTCAACGGCTGGTATAGCACAGATACGCAGTATTTT
few	14	TRBV15	TRBJ2-2	NA	CATSRTTPTGELFF	TGTGCCACCAGCAGAACAACACCTACCGGGGAGCTGTTTTTT
NA	16	TRBV7-6	TRBJ2-7	TRBD1	CASSRHGQGSSYEQYF	TGTGCCAGCAGCAGACACGGACAGGGGAGCTCCTACGAGCAGTACTTC
few	16	TRBV4-3	TRBJ2-1	TRBD2	CASSQGMGREDNEQFF	TGCGCCAGCAGCCAAGGAATGGGGCGGGAGGACAATGAGCAGTTCTTC
NA	17	TRBV29-1	TRBJ2-1	TRBD2	CSVAGTSGLAGGDEQFF	TGCAGCGTCGCAGGTACATCGGGACTAGCGGGAGGAGATGAGCAGTTCTTC
NA	16	TRBV10-3	TRBJ2-5	TRBD2	CAISEASGRAGETQYF	TGTGCCATCAGTGAGGCTAGCGGGAGGGCCGGAGAGACCCAGTACTTC
NA	16	TRBV5-4	TRBJ2-1	TRBD2	CASTMDSGRAYNEQFF	TGTGCCAGCACCATGGACAGCGGGAGGGCCTATAATGAGCAGTTCTTC
NA	14	TRBV9	TRBJ1-2	NA	CASSLGAAVDGYTF	TGTGCCAGCAGCCTGGGGGCGGCCGTAGATGGCTACACCTTC
once	11	TRBV30	TRBJ1-2	NA	CAWTNSYGYTF	TGTGCCTGGACGAACAGCTATGGCTACACCTTC
NA	16	TRBV29-1	TRBJ2-5	TRBD2	CSVERTSGRPQETQYF	TGCAGCGTTGAGAGGACTAGCGGGAGGCCTCAAGAGACCCAGTACTTC
NA	14	TRBV29-1	TRBJ1-1	TRBD1	CSVEFDRAKAEAFF	TGCAGCGTTGAATTCGACAGGGCTAAGGCTGAAGCTTTCTTT
few	16	TRBV23-1	TRBJ2-5	NA	CASRHRTGTIRETQYF	TGCGCCAGCAGACATAGGACCGGGACAATAAGAGAGACCCAGTACTTC